This T cell receptor (beta chain) appears in the sequencing data of a study of breast tumors, draining lymph nodes, adjacent tissues. There are 9 residues in the CDR3. CDR1 is SGHRS, CDR2 YFSETQ, per germline. The V end was cut by 9 bases, the J end by 3 bases, with 3 bases between. MiXCR, applied by TCRdb to the multiplex PCR reads, yields one record per CDR3 protein. In the table there are 60,000 to 65,000 distinct CDR3 sequences, approximately 57% of which are singletons. As for this clonotype: The target antigen is unknown.

The study, taken as a whole, reports: Luminal-like breast cancer showed significantly greater tumor-nontumor repertoire similarity than basal-like breast cancer did. The data were judged consistent with most tumor T cells coming from lymph node and expanding in tumor. Data only fit, rather than demonstrated, lymph node origin of most tumor T cells. Tumors had less TCR diversity than lymph nodes, more than nontumor tissue.

The chain joins TRBV5-1 to TRBJ2-5; no definite D call. Sequencing was performed on breast tumor tissue. This TCR derives from a female donor with breast cancer. Some clones in this sample may be carry-over from other donors' samples. CDR3 DNA sequence: TGCGCCATCAAAGAGACCCAGTACTTC. Translating gives CAIKETQYF.